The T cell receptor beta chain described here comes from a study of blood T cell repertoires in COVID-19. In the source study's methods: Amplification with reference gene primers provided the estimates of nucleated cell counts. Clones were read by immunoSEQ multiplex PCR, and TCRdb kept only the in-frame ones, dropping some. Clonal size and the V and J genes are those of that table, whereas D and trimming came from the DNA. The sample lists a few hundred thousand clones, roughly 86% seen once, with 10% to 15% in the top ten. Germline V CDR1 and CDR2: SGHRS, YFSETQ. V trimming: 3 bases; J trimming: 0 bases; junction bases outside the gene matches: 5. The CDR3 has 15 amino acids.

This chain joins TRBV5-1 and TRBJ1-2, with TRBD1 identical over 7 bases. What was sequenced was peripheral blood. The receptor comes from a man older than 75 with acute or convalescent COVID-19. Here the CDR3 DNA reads TGCGCCAGCAGCTCCGGGACAGTTTCTAACTATGGCTACACCTTC. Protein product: CASSSGTVSNYGYTF. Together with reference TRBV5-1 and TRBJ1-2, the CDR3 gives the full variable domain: KAGVTQTPRYLIKTRGQQVTLSCSPISGHRSVSWYQQTPGQGLQFLFEYFSETQRNKGNFPGRFSGRQFSNSRSEMNVSTLELGDSALYLCASSSGTVSNYGYTFGSGTRLTVV.